The 17 T cell receptor beta chains reported below all come from one sample, sequenced in a study of shared clonotypes between healthy human individuals. Measured with immunoSEQ multiplex PCR; TCRdb has only the in-frame clones, and not every one. The sample shows hundreds of thousands of clones, 90% to 97% of them seen only once. Material: naive CD4+ T cells sorted from blood. Subset of the sample: CD45RA+ positively selected. The receptors shown here come from a woman in her twenties or thirties in good health.

The chain is built from TRBV30 and TRBJ2-7; possible D gene TRBD2, 5 bases. The length of the CDR3 is 14 residues. V shed 5 bases and J shed 5 bases, with 19 bases lying between them. CDR1 and CDR2 (germline): GTSNPN, SVGIG (reference sequence). CDR3 amino acids: CAWGILRGTNEQYF. The DNA for the CDR3 is TGTGCCTGGGGAATACTACGGGGAACGAACGAGCAGTACTTC.

The rearrangement joins TRBV19 to TRBJ1-5; D possibly corresponds to TRBD1 (6 bases). This CDR3 is built from 13 residues. From germline, CDR1 is LNHDA and CDR2 SQIVND (reference sequence). Trimming removed 7 bases from V and 6 bases from J, with 13 bases in between. The CDR3 region has the DNA TGTGCCAGTACCGCCACAGGGACTCAGCCCCAGCATTTT. Its protein product is CASTATGTQPQHF. Variable domain in full (rest from reference TRBV19 and TRBJ1-5): DGGITQSPKYLFRKEGQNVTLSCEQNLNHDAMYWYRQDPGQGLRLIYYSQIVNDFQKGDIAEGYSVSREKKESFPLTVTSAQKNPTAFYLCASTATGTQPQHFGDGTRLSIL.

This clone has just one count. The chain carries TRBV11-2 and TRBJ2-7; 12 bases are a match to TRBD1. J lost 6 bases, V lost 3 bases, and 6 bases had no gene match. Germline CDR1 SGHAT, CDR2 FQNNGV. This CDR3 is 15 amino acids long. CDR3 residues: CASSFAGTGGSEQYF. The CDR3 DNA follows: TGTGCCAGCAGCTTTGCCGGGACAGGGGGCTCCGAGCAGTACTTC.

On this clone: The same CDR3 is also encoded by other DNA sequences in this sample. The CDR3 sequence is CASSPLGGNQPQHF. The CDR3 nucleotides are TGTGCCAGCAGCCCGCTGGGGGGCAATCAGCCCCAGCATTTT. J is TRBJ1-5 and V is TRBV6-5, with D possibly TRBD1 on 5 matching bases. V dropped 6 bases and J dropped 2 bases, with 11 bases sitting between them. The CDR3 is 14 residues long. Germline loops: CDR1 MNHEY, CDR2 SVGAGI.

V gene TRBV7-9 combines with J gene TRBJ1-4, with TRBD1 identical over 8 bases. The germline CDR1 and CDR2 sequences are SEHNR and FQNEAQ (reference sequence). The junction had 3 bases not matched to a gene; V was cut back by 4 bases and J by 5 bases. The CDR3 is made up of 14 amino acids. CDR3 coding DNA: TGTGCCAGCAGCTGGACAGGGTCGAATGAAAAACTGTTTTTT. Encoded protein: CASSWTGSNEKLFF. The whole variable domain, remainder taken from reference TRBV7-9 and TRBJ1-4, is DTGVSQNPRHKITKRGQNVTFRCDPISEHNRLYWYRQTLGQGPEFLTYFQNEAQLEKSRLLSDRFSAERPKGSFSTLEIQRTEQGDSAMYLCASSWTGSNEKLFFGSGTQLSVL.

The V call is TRBV5-5, the J call TRBJ2-6; no clear D gene. V was shortened by 0 bases and J by 2 bases, with 6 bases between the two germline ends. The CDR3 sequence is 15 residues long. Germline lookup yields CDR1 SGHKS and CDR2 YYEKEE (reference sequence). As DNA, the CDR3 is TGTGCCAGCAGCTTGGCTGGGGCTGGGGCCAACGTCCTGACTTTC. Its protein is CASSLAGAGANVLTF.

V usage is TRBV11-3 and J usage is TRBJ2-3, with D tentatively TRBD2 (5 bases). The CDR3 is 15 residues long. Germline-derived CDR1 and CDR2 are SGHNT and YENEEA. The V end was cut by 1 base, the J end by 0 bases, with 8 bases between. CDR3 sequence: CASSLAGGSTDTQYF. As DNA, the CDR3 is TGTGCCAGCAGCTTAGCGGGCGGGAGCACAGATACGCAGTATTTT.

The chain has TRBV5-1 and TRBJ2-3; the D gene is possibly TRBD2 (5 bases). The CDR3 has 13 amino acids. Per the germline V gene, CDR1 is SGHRS and CDR2 is YFSETQ. Between the trimmed V and J ends, which lost 0 bases and 7 bases, there was a span of 9 bases. CDR3 sequence reads: CASSLESGNTQYF. The CDR3 DNA reads as TGCGCCAGCAGCTTGGAATCGGGGAATACGCAGTATTTT.

The chain's CDR3 is CASSQEGFRSGRYSYEQYF. The DNA for the CDR3 is TGCGCCAGCAGCCAAGAGGGTTTCCGGAGCGGGCGATACTCCTACGAGCAGTACTTC. The genes are TRBV4-3 and TRBJ2-7; the D gene is possibly TRBD2 (6 bases). Germline assignment: CDR1 LGHNA and CDR2 YSLEER. The CDR3 is made up of 19 amino acids. With 0 bases removed from V and 0 bases from J, the gap between germline ends came to 21 bases.

The rearrangement joins TRBV28 to TRBJ2-7; 11 nucleotides line up with TRBD2. V was clipped by 5 bases and J by 1 base; unmatched bases: 4. This CDR3 is 15 amino acids long. The germline gives CDR1 MDHEN, CDR2 SYDVKM. The CDR3 coding sequence is TGTGCCAGCAGTCAAAGACTAGCGGGGTCCTACGAGCAGTACTTC. Its protein product is CASSQRLAGSYEQYF.

The chain recombines TRBV5-1 with TRBJ2-7; 10 positions match TRBD2. Germline V CDR1 and CDR2: SGHRS, YFSETQ. The V segment lost 4 bases and the J segment 5 bases; nucleotides outside the gene matches: 9. The CDR3 length is 15 residues. As DNA, the CDR3 is TGCGCCAGCAGCCGACCAACTAGCGGGATCGACGAGCAGTACTTC. Its protein product is CASSRPTSGIDEQYF.

V usage is TRBV7-8 and J usage is TRBJ2-7; D is perhaps TRBD2 (5 bases). Germline V gene data show CDR1 as SGHVS and CDR2 as FQNEAQ. This CDR3 has 14 residues. V shed 0 bases and J shed 3 bases, with 9 bases lying between them. The CDR3 spells CASSLADGVYEQYF. The DNA of the CDR3 is TGTGCCAGCAGCTTAGCAGACGGGGTCTACGAGCAGTACTTC. Full variable domain (remainder filled in from reference TRBV7-8 and TRBJ2-7): GAGVSQSPRYKVAKRGQDVALRCDPISGHVSLFWYQQALGQGPEFLTYFQNEAQLDKSGLPSDRFFAERPEGSVSTLKIQRTQQEDSAVYLCASSLADGVYEQYFGPGTRLTVT.

The chain couples TRBV5-1 to TRBJ2-7; D is perhaps TRBD2 (5 bases). The V gene's germline CDR1 is SGHRS and CDR2 YFSETQ. The V end was cut by 6 bases, the J end by 0 bases, with 13 bases between. The CDR3 runs 14 residues. CDR3 protein: CASMVASGSYEQYF. In DNA, the CDR3 is TGCGCCAGCATGGTCGCCAGCGGCTCCTACGAGCAGTACTTC.

The rearrangement links TRBV28 to TRBJ2-1, with D perhaps matching TRBD2 (5 bases). V was clipped by 2 bases and J by 8 bases, with 10 bases between them. The germline CDR1 and CDR2 sequences are MDHEN and SYDVKM. This CDR3 has 13 amino acids. The CDR3 loop reads CASSLDYLDEQFF. The CDR3 DNA sequence: TGTGCCAGCAGTTTAGACTATCTTGATGAGCAGTTCTTC.

The CDR3 nucleotides are TGTGCCAGCAACTCTGAGCAGTTCTTC. Its protein is CASNSEQFF. The chain couples TRBV7-9 to TRBJ2-1; D gene unclear. CDR1 SEHNR and CDR2 FQNEAQ come from the germline V gene (reference sequence). Trimming stripped 7 bases from V and 9 bases from J, with 4 bases between. This CDR3 contains 9 residues.

The V call is TRBV11-1, the J call TRBJ2-7, with D possibly matching TRBD1 (6 bases). This CDR3 is 14 amino acids long. Trimming removed 5 bases from V and 3 bases from J, with 14 bases in between. Germline CDR1 is SGHAT and CDR2 is FQDESV (reference sequence). This CDR3 reads CASSVDQGFYEQYF. Here the CDR3 DNA reads TGTGCCAGCAGCGTCGATCAGGGGTTCTACGAGCAGTACTTC.

The chain links TRBV6-5 to TRBJ2-7; TRBD2 aligns across 10 bases. The CDR3 covers 14 residues. Trimming removed 5 bases from V and 3 bases from J; junction bases left unmatched: 4. The germline gives CDR1 MNHEY, CDR2 SVGAGI. The CDR3 reads CASSPSGSFYEQYF. CDR3 sequence (DNA): TGTGCCAGCAGTCCTAGCGGGAGTTTCTACGAGCAGTACTTC.